The following is a TCR beta chain sequence with its context. The antigen is not known. RNA was extracted and reverse transcribed into cDNA as the sequencing template. The method was immunoSEQ multiplex PCR; TCRdb's version includes in-frame clones alone and lacks a portion of them. The data show 160,000 or so clones, about 66% seen once. These data originate in a study of CD8+ T cells in alopecia areata. About the research overall: Treated patients were given 5 to 10 mg oral tofacitinib twice daily.

Study results and caveats: Higher clonality than in normal scalp was seen in lesional scalp, especially alopecia totalis/universalis. Mice showed TCR sharing more clearly than patients did, possibly owing to HLA. When scalp samples are sequenced, resident alphabeta T cells of normal skin are also captured.

Trimming took 7 bases from V and 7 from J; bases not matched to a gene: 9. The germline V gene has CDR1 SNHLY and CDR2 FYNNEI. The CDR3 loop spans 13 amino acids. The source is a human donor with alopecia areata. This specimen consisted of CD8+ T cells sorted from blood, obtained at week 0. The chain employs TRBV2 and TRBJ1-2, with 7 bases matching TRBD1. CDR3 coding DNA: TGTGCCAGCACCAGGGGGTTGCGTCTTGGCTACACCTTC. Amino acid sequence: CASTRGLRLGYTF.